This TCR beta chain was identified in a study of blood T cell repertoires in COVID-19. The CDR3 consists of 10 residues. Germline assignment: CDR1 DFQATT and CDR2 SNEGSKA (reference sequence). Only in-frame clones appear in the TCRdb table, and some are missing; sequencing was by immunoSEQ multiplex PCR. This repertoire shows about 46,000 clones, 88% found once; its top ten account for around 9.6%. Sequencing was done on a sample of peripheral blood. The chain has TRBV20-1 and TRBJ2-1; TRBD1 aligns across 8 bases. The clonotype originates from a man over 45 with active COVID-19. CDR3: CRPGGDEQFF. The DNA of the CDR3 is TGCAGGCCAGGGGGCGATGAGCAGTTCTTC.